Reported below is one TCR beta chain. What it binds is not known. The naive CD8 population came from CD45RO-negative cells selected for CCR7, without terminally differentiated effector memory CD45RA+ cells. These data are taken from a study of shared clonotypes between healthy human individuals. Overall study findings and caveats: Genetic and exposure-history diversity was limited by the few donors.

Replicate sorted-subset PCRs were loaded with roughly 190 ng DNA, tens of thousands of T cell genomes. TCRdb keeps only in-frame clones here, not all; method: immunoSEQ multiplex PCR. The data contain about 2,200,000 clones, about 92% of them singletons. Germline V gene sequence: CDR1 SNHLY, CDR2 FYNNEI. CDR3 length equals 14 residues. The V gene end was trimmed by 8 bases and the J gene end by 4 bases; junction bases not matched to a gene: 11. Specimen: naive CD8+ T cells from PBMCs. This receptor was obtained from a man younger than 30 in good health. Some clones in this sample may be carry-over from other donors' samples. The genes are TRBV2 and TRBJ2-7, with 7 bases aligning to TRBD2. This CDR3 is CASLGETSTYEQYF. The CDR3, as DNA: TGTGCCAGCCTCGGAGAGACTAGCACATACGAGCAGTACTTC.